Listed below are T cell receptor beta chains from one sample, sequenced in a study of T cells in Graves' hyperthyroidism and ophthalmopathy. TCRdb re-derived calls from the multiplex PCR reads in MiXCR, one entry per CDR3 protein. The sample shows over 200,000 distinct CDR3 sequences, about 15% of them seen only once. The sequencing sample was made of blood. The receptors were gathered from a man between 50 and 59 years old with Graves' hyperthyroidism. Both conserved end residues are part of each CDR3. The D gene is left open where the match is weak. Rows may omit the clone size; those that give it use once, few, many or a size class.

v_call: TRBV28
d_call: NA
j_call: TRBJ1-2
clone_size: few
cdr3_nt: TGTGCCAGCAGTCGGGACCGCGATGGCTACACCTTC
cdr3_aa: CASSRDRDGYTF

v_call: TRBV28
d_call: NA
j_call: TRBJ2-2
clone_size: many
cdr3_nt: TGTGCCAGCAGTTTAAGGGTCCCGGACGGGGAGCTGTTTTTT
cdr3_aa: CASSLRVPDGELFF

v_call: TRBV7-2
d_call: TRBD1
j_call: TRBJ1-6
clone_size: NA
cdr3_nt: TGTGCCAGCAGCCTCCATAGCAGGGGGTTTCTATTTTGGGACAATTCACCCCTCCACTTT
cdr3_aa: CASSLHSRGFLFWDNSPLHF

v_call: TRBV20-1
d_call: NA
j_call: TRBJ2-2
clone_size: many
cdr3_nt: TGCAGTGCTAGACCCGGGGTAGACACCGGGGAGCTGTTTTTT
cdr3_aa: CSARPGVDTGELFF

v_call: TRBV2
d_call: TRBD1
j_call: TRBJ2-3
clone_size: NA
cdr3_nt: TGTGCCAGCAGTGACGGGACAGGATTATGGACAGATACGCAGTATTTT
cdr3_aa: CASSDGTGLWTDTQYF

v_call: TRBV11-3
d_call: NA
j_call: TRBJ1-4
clone_size: few
cdr3_nt: TGTGCCAGCAGCCCCTCCGGCATCTCGGGAGGAAAACTGTTTTTT
cdr3_aa: CASSPSGISGGKLFF

v_call: TRBV6-1
d_call: TRBD2
j_call: TRBJ2-7
clone_size: NA
cdr3_nt: TGTGCCAGCAGAGGGACTAGCGGAGGCTACGAGCAGTACTTC
cdr3_aa: CASRGTSGGYEQYF

v_call: TRBV6-4
d_call: NA
j_call: TRBJ2-5
clone_size: few
cdr3_nt: TGTGCCAACGCAGTAGAGGCCCAAGAGACCCAGTACTTC
cdr3_aa: CANAVEAQETQYF

v_call: TRBV5-1
d_call: TRBD1
j_call: TRBJ2-5
clone_size: few
cdr3_nt: TGCGCCAGCAGCTTGTATGGGACAGGGGGAGAGACCCAGTACTTC
cdr3_aa: CASSLYGTGGETQYF

v_call: TRBV7-3
d_call: TRBD2
j_call: TRBJ2-3
clone_size: many
cdr3_nt: TGTGCCAGCAGCTCTAGCGGGAGTGAGGGAGATACGCAGTATTTT
cdr3_aa: CASSSSGSEGDTQYF

v_call: TRBV27
d_call: NA
j_call: TRBJ1-1
clone_size: many
cdr3_nt: TGTGCCAGCAGTAACACCAGGGGGAACACTGAAGCTTTCTTT
cdr3_aa: CASSNTRGNTEAFF

v_call: TRBV5-1
d_call: NA
j_call: TRBJ2-3
clone_size: NA
cdr3_nt: TGCGCCAGCAGCTTGGCGTTTTCTGACTTTGGTAGCAATACGCAGTATTTT
cdr3_aa: CASSLAFSDFGSNTQYF

v_call: TRBV5-1
d_call: TRBD2
j_call: TRBJ2-7
clone_size: NA
cdr3_nt: TGCGCCAGCAGCCCAATAGCGGGAGGGTCTGCCTCCTACGAGCAGTACTTC
cdr3_aa: CASSPIAGGSASYEQYF

v_call: TRBV6-1
d_call: NA
j_call: TRBJ2-7
clone_size: many
cdr3_nt: TGTGCCAGCACCCAGGGGACAAAGGCAAACTCCTACGAGCAGTACTTC
cdr3_aa: CASTQGTKANSYEQYF

v_call: TRBV7-2
d_call: TRBD2
j_call: TRBJ2-7
clone_size: many
cdr3_nt: TGTGCCAGCAGCTTCTCCGGGAGGACCTACGAGCAGTACTTC
cdr3_aa: CASSFSGRTYEQYF

v_call: TRBV18
d_call: NA
j_call: TRBJ2-7
clone_size: many
cdr3_nt: TGTGCCAGCTCACCACTGGAGGGGGCCGAGTCCGAGCAGTACTTC
cdr3_aa: CASSPLEGAESEQYF

v_call: TRBV18
d_call: NA
j_call: TRBJ2-7
clone_size: many
cdr3_nt: TGTGCCAGCTCACCAATGAACCGGGGGGCTGGGCAGTACTTC
cdr3_aa: CASSPMNRGAGQYF

v_call: TRBV12-3/TRBV12-4
d_call: NA
j_call: TRBJ2-2
clone_size: many
cdr3_nt: TGTGCCAGCAAGTTGAGTAACACCGGGGAGCTGTTTTTT
cdr3_aa: CASKLSNTGELFF

v_call: TRBV7-9
d_call: NA
j_call: TRBJ2-3
clone_size: many
cdr3_nt: TGTGCCAGCAGCTTATGGGGGAGAGATACGCAGTATTTT
cdr3_aa: CASSLWGRDTQYF

v_call: TRBV11-2
d_call: NA
j_call: TRBJ2-1
clone_size: many
cdr3_nt: TGTGCCAGCAGCTTAGAGAGGGGGTTGGGGCAGTTCTTC
cdr3_aa: CASSLERGLGQFF

v_call: TRBV20-1
d_call: TRBD2
j_call: TRBJ2-3
clone_size: NA
cdr3_nt: TGCAGTGCTCCGGGACTAGCCCGAGATACGCAGTATTTT
cdr3_aa: CSAPGLARDTQYF

v_call: TRBV28
d_call: TRBD2
j_call: TRBJ2-1
clone_size: NA
cdr3_nt: TGTGCCAGCAGTGCCCCCGCGGGGGGGTCCCGGGACCAGTTCTTC
cdr3_aa: CASSAPAGGSRDQFF

v_call: TRBV7-9
d_call: NA
j_call: TRBJ2-5
clone_size: few
cdr3_nt: TGTGCCAGCAGCTTATTCCGTAGGTTCTGGCTAGAGACCCAGTACTTC
cdr3_aa: CASSLFRRFWLETQYF

v_call: TRBV30
d_call: TRBD2
j_call: TRBJ2-2
clone_size: few
cdr3_nt: TGTGCCTGGAGTTCACCGAGGACTAGCAGGAACACCGGGGAGCTGTTTTTT
cdr3_aa: CAWSSPRTSRNTGELFF

v_call: TRBV27
d_call: NA
j_call: TRBJ2-5
clone_size: few
cdr3_nt: TGTGCCAGCAGGCGACTCGGCCAAGAGACCCAGTACTTC
cdr3_aa: CASRRLGQETQYF

v_call: TRBV7-8
d_call: TRBD1
j_call: TRBJ1-6
clone_size: many
cdr3_nt: TGTGCCAGCAGCCCCAGGACAGGGTGGTTTCTTTCACCCCTCCACTTT
cdr3_aa: CASSPRTGWFLSPLHF

v_call: TRBV20-1
d_call: TRBD1
j_call: TRBJ1-4
clone_size: few
cdr3_nt: TGCAGTCCTAGGACATCAGGGGGCTGGTTATCTAATGAAAAACTGTTTTTT
cdr3_aa: CSPRTSGGWLSNEKLFF

v_call: TRBV18
d_call: NA
j_call: TRBJ2-3
clone_size: many
cdr3_nt: TGTGCCAGCTCACCACAGAAGAGCACAGATACGCAGTATTTT
cdr3_aa: CASSPQKSTDTQYF

v_call: TRBV9
d_call: NA
j_call: TRBJ2-1
clone_size: NA
cdr3_nt: TGTGCCAGCAGCGTAGTGGGTAGCGTGTACAATGAGCAGTTCTTC
cdr3_aa: CASSVVGSVYNEQFF

v_call: TRBV20-1
d_call: TRBD1
j_call: TRBJ1-3
clone_size: few
cdr3_nt: TGCAGTGCTCAGGACAGGAACTCTGGAAACACCATATATTTT
cdr3_aa: CSAQDRNSGNTIYF

v_call: TRBV18
d_call: TRBD1
j_call: TRBJ2-5
clone_size: NA
cdr3_nt: TGTGCCAGCTCACCACTGGACAGGGAGGAGACCCAGTACTTC
cdr3_aa: CASSPLDREETQYF

v_call: TRBV6-6
d_call: NA
j_call: TRBJ1-1
clone_size: NA
cdr3_nt: TGTGCCAGCAGTTACCCGGGAAGAAACACTGAAGCTTTCTTT
cdr3_aa: CASSYPGRNTEAFF

v_call: TRBV20-1
d_call: NA
j_call: TRBJ2-1
clone_size: few
cdr3_nt: TGCAGTGCTAGAGATTGGGGGGTCTACGTGAATGAGCAGTTCTTC
cdr3_aa: CSARDWGVYVNEQFF

v_call: TRBV6-1
d_call: TRBD2
j_call: TRBJ2-5
clone_size: many
cdr3_nt: TGTGCCAGCAGTTATAGTCTAGCGGGAAAGACCCAGTACTTC
cdr3_aa: CASSYSLAGKTQYF

v_call: TRBV12-3/TRBV12-4
d_call: NA
j_call: TRBJ1-2
clone_size: many
cdr3_nt: TGTGCCAGCAGCTCTAGAGCAATAGTTCTTTCCTATGGCTACACCTTC
cdr3_aa: CASSSRAIVLSYGYTF

v_call: TRBV11-2
d_call: TRBD1
j_call: TRBJ1-1
clone_size: NA
cdr3_nt: TGTGCCAGCAGCCCCGGACAGGGCGTCACTGAAGCTTTCTTT
cdr3_aa: CASSPGQGVTEAFF

v_call: TRBV9
d_call: NA
j_call: TRBJ2-7
clone_size: few
cdr3_nt: TGTGCCAGCAGCCCCGAAGGTAATAGGATGGGCGAGCAGTACTTC
cdr3_aa: CASSPEGNRMGEQYF

v_call: TRBV6-2/TRBV6-3
d_call: NA
j_call: TRBJ2-3
clone_size: few
cdr3_nt: TGTGCCAGCGGGAGCGCGGGCACAGATACGCAGTATTTT
cdr3_aa: CASGSAGTDTQYF

v_call: TRBV19
d_call: TRBD2
j_call: TRBJ2-1
clone_size: NA
cdr3_nt: TGTGCCAGCAATGGACCGGCGGGAGGGAGCTCCTACAATGAGCAGTTCTTC
cdr3_aa: CASNGPAGGSSYNEQFF

v_call: TRBV20-1
d_call: TRBD1
j_call: TRBJ2-7
clone_size: many
cdr3_nt: TGCAGTGCTTCCACCGGGACAGGGCGGGACGAGCAGTACTTC
cdr3_aa: CSASTGTGRDEQYF

v_call: TRBV29-1
d_call: TRBD2
j_call: TRBJ2-2
clone_size: few
cdr3_nt: TGCAGCGGGACTAGCGGGAGGGGCGGGGAGCTGTTTTTT
cdr3_aa: CSGTSGRGGELFF

v_call: TRBV7-9
d_call: TRBD2
j_call: TRBJ2-1
clone_size: NA
cdr3_nt: TGTGCCAGCAGCTTAGGTGGGACTAGCGGGAGGAGAGAGAATGAGCAGTTCTTC
cdr3_aa: CASSLGGTSGRRENEQFF

v_call: TRBV20-1
d_call: TRBD1
j_call: TRBJ2-7
clone_size: many
cdr3_nt: TGCAGTGCTAGGGGACAGGGGTACGAGCAGTACTTC
cdr3_aa: CSARGQGYEQYF

v_call: TRBV20-1
d_call: NA
j_call: TRBJ1-3
clone_size: many
cdr3_nt: TGCAGTGCTAGAGTGACAGCTGGAAACACCATATATTTT
cdr3_aa: CSARVTAGNTIYF

v_call: TRBV7-9
d_call: NA
j_call: TRBJ1-4
clone_size: NA
cdr3_nt: TGTGCCAGCAGGGCCTCAGACGGTAATGAAAAACTGTTTTTT
cdr3_aa: CASRASDGNEKLFF

v_call: TRBV5-1
d_call: NA
j_call: TRBJ2-2
clone_size: NA
cdr3_nt: TGCGCCAGCAGCTTGGGCTCAGGTTCGAACACCGGGGAGCTGTTTTTT
cdr3_aa: CASSLGSGSNTGELFF